This is a list of T cell receptor beta chains from one sample in a study of tumor T cells in aggressive B-cell lymphoma. Profiling relied on immunoSEQ multiplex PCR, and the TCRdb table lists in-frame clones only, not all of them. This sample yields fewer than 3,500 clones, of which around 95% are seen a single time; approximately 2% belongs to the top ten. The specimen was tumor tissue. The receptors stem from an adult with diffuse large B cell lymphoma. The CDR3 runs from the conserved cysteine through the conserved F or W. A row's size may be missing; if present it is once, few, many or a size class.

j_call v_call clone_size cdr3_aa
TRBJ2-5 TRBV7-9 once CASSPPRWESVETQYF
TRBJ1-4 TRBV5-5 NA CASSFDRPNEKLFF
TRBJ2-1 TRBV7-7 NA CASSPDRNAREQFF
TRBJ1-1 TRBV30 NA CAWSLRDRNTEAFF
TRBJ1-1 TRBV29-1 NA CSGGQRGTEAFF
TRBJ2-2 TRBV19 NA CASKGTNTGELFF
TRBJ2-7 TRBV5-4 NA CASSSMDRSSYEQYF
TRBJ2-5 TRBV6-1 NA CASSAGLAGVETQYF
TRBJ1-1 TRBV30 NA CAWSETGVRTEAFF
TRBJ2-1 TRBV7-2 once CASSLAGGDYNEQFF
TRBJ2-7 TRBV18 NA CASSLSSYEQYF
TRBJ2-7 TRBV10-3 NA CAIQRETNYEQYF
TRBJ1-2 TRBV7-9 few CASSLAGQGGYTF
NA TRBV7-2 NA CASSLSSFRYEQYF
TRBJ2-2 TRBV5-6 once CASLLAGGNTGELFF
TRBJ2-3 TRBV12-5 NA CASGLGTSGTGTDTQYF
TRBJ2-3 TRBV7-9 NA CASSPSGTEGTDTQYF
TRBJ2-5 TRBV11-2 NA CASSFSEDQETQYF
NA TRBV7-9 NA CASSLDNRGQIYEQYF
TRBJ1-5 TRBV27 once CASRETGQGPPSQPQHF
TRBJ2-5 TRBV7-9 NA CASSLGGTGGETQYF
TRBJ1-5 TRBV2 NA CASSRTENRNQPQHF
TRBJ2-1 TRBV18 NA CASSRGQGPGNNEQFF
TRBJ2-2 TRBV29-1 NA CSRTGGTHRGAVF
NA TRBV5-4 NA CASSVAADSYEQYF
TRBJ2-1 TRBV5-1 NA CASSRSTSGFNEQFF
TRBJ2-5 TRBV7-2 NA CASSPIAGGEETQYF
TRBJ2-3 TRBV4-2 NA CASSQGLAGVYTQYF
TRBJ1-1 TRBV30 once CAWSPRDRDTEAFF
TRBJ2-3 TRBV19 NA CASVRSGGPTDTQYF
TRBJ2-1 TRBV27 NA CASSFSSGPTYNEQFF
TRBJ1-1 TRBV6-1 NA CASSEAYFDRGQVLNTEAFF
TRBJ2-7 TRBV30 NA CAWRDRGTYEQYF
TRBJ1-5 TRBV2 NA CASSSTGGWFQPQHF
TRBJ1-1 TRBV7-9 NA CASSFVGQGVGNTEAFF
TRBJ2-1 TRBV7-2 NA CASSLAFGRTGWFF
TRBJ1-1 TRBV10-3 NA CAIRGQGADTEAFF
TRBJ1-2 TRBV6-1 once CASSWGLSYYGYTF
TRBJ2-7 TRBV29-1 NA CSVASGSDEQYF